The 21 T cell receptor beta chains below come from one sample, sequenced in a study of response to subunit inactivated influenza vaccine. TCRdb re-called the RT-PCR reads through MiXCR, storing one row per CDR3 protein. Here the sample spans hundreds of thousands of distinct CDR3 sequences, over 10% being singletons. Source: PBMCs from blood, taken roughly 46 days after vaccination. The source is a man over 45 who received an inactivated influenza vaccine.

The chain joins TRBV28 to TRBJ2-1; maybe TRBD1 (5 bases). V gave up 8 bases and J gave up 15 bases, with 11 bases separating them. Germline CDR1 is MDHEN and CDR2 is SYDVKM. The CDR3 extends over 9 amino acids. CDR3 protein: CASGASGFF. The DNA of the CDR3 is TGTGCCAGCGGGGCCTCGGGGTTCTTC.

V and J are TRBV20-1 and TRBJ2-1; no clear D. The CDR3 totals 15 residues. The V gene's germline CDR1 is DFQATT and CDR2 SNEGSKA (reference sequence). Trimming took off 2 bases at V and 3 bases at J, with 14 bases between the two ends. The CDR3 DNA reads as TGCAGTGCTAGACCGACAAGGGCCTACTACAATGAGCAGTTCTTC. This translates into CSARPTRAYYNEQFF.

There are a few counts of this clonotype. The rearrangement links TRBV11-1 to TRBJ2-7; 9 nucleotides match TRBD2. The CDR3 sequence is 18 residues long. Germline assignment: CDR1 SGHAT and CDR2 FQDESV (reference sequence). V was pared by 5 bases and J by 0 bases, with 14 bases of the junction left unmatched. The CDR3 spells CASSPRTSAQFPSYEQYF. DNA for the CDR3: TGTGCCAGCAGCCCACGGACTAGCGCCCAATTTCCCTCCTACGAGCAGTACTTC.

This clonotype was counted between two and nine times. The CDR3 sequence: CSAIRTGGRYGYTF. The CDR3 DNA reads as TGCAGTGCTATACGGACAGGGGGCCGTTATGGCTACACCTTC. The chain links TRBV20-1 to TRBJ1-2; 11 bases map to TRBD1. The CDR3 totals 14 residues. Germline assignment: CDR1 DFQATT and CDR2 SNEGSKA (reference sequence). Trimming removed 4 bases from V and 5 bases from J; junction bases left unmatched: 6.

This clonotype appeared a few times. The rearrangement uses TRBV7-2 and TRBJ2-1, with 11 bases identical to TRBD2. Per germline, CDR1 SGHTA and CDR2 FQGNSA. The CDR3 loop spans 15 amino acids. V trimming: 5 bases; J trimming: 9 bases; junction bases outside the gene matches: 9. As DNA, the CDR3 is TGTGCCAGCAGCCAAATAGCGGGGGGGCCCGGTGAGCAGTTCTTC. This encodes CASSQIAGGPGEQFF.

V usage is TRBV5-4 and J usage is TRBJ2-1; D is undetermined. CDR1 and CDR2 (germline): SGHNT, YYREEE (reference sequence). This CDR3 contains 16 residues. V was clipped by 4 bases and J by 1 base, with 15 bases between them. The CDR3 here is CASSLQKYTSYNEQFF. The DNA of the CDR3 is TGTGCCAGCAGCCTGCAAAAGTACACGTCCTACAATGAGCAGTTCTTC.

The chain employs TRBV25-1 and TRBJ2-1; TRBD1 is a possible D gene (5 bases). CDR3 length: 14 residues. CDR1 and CDR2 from the germline V gene are MGHDK and SYGVNS. Trimming took off 2 bases at V and 8 bases at J, with 13 bases between the two ends. CDR3 amino acids: CASSETRVRHEQFF. The CDR3 nucleotides read TGTGCCAGCAGTGAAACCAGGGTACGCCATGAGCAGTTCTTC.

The chain has TRBV18 and TRBJ1-4; D is unclear. Deletions cut 0 bases from V and 6 bases from J, with 20 bases between. This CDR3 contains 18 residues. The germline CDR1 and CDR2 sequences are KGHSH and LQKENI. The CDR3 is CASSPPLPGLVRDEKLFF. In DNA, the CDR3 is TGTGCCAGCTCACCACCGCTTCCTGGCCTCGTTCGGGATGAAAAACTGTTTTTT.

In its sample, this clonotype was seen a few times. The chain carries TRBV10-3 and TRBJ1-3; 7 bases agree with TRBD1. CDR3 size: 15 residues. The V gene's germline CDR1 is ENHRY and CDR2 SYGVKD. J gave up 0 bases and V 6 bases, and 5 bases lay outside the gene matches. The CDR3 sequence is CAISDRAISGNTIYF. CDR3 coding DNA: TGTGCCATCAGCGACAGGGCGATCTCTGGAAACACCATATATTTT.

The chain carries TRBV15 and TRBJ2-3; 14 bases are shared with TRBD2. V trimming: 3 bases; J trimming: 5 bases; junction bases outside the gene matches: 4. The length of the CDR3 is 16 residues. Germline assignment: CDR1 LNHNV and CDR2 YYDKDF (reference sequence). The CDR3 loop reads CATSRGLAGVIDTQYF. CDR3 DNA sequence: TGTGCCACCAGCAGGGGACTAGCGGGAGTCATAGATACGCAGTATTTT.

This clonotype was seen only a few times. The V and J genes are TRBV6-1 and TRBJ1-2; possible D gene TRBD1, 5 bases. V was pared by 3 bases and J by 0 bases, with 17 bases between. The CDR3 spans 17 residues. From germline, CDR1 is MNHNS and CDR2 SASEGT. CDR3 sequence reads: CASSDNLRGPSNYGYTF. The CDR3, as DNA: TGTGCCAGCAGTGACAATTTGAGGGGCCCCTCTAACTATGGCTACACCTTC.

This clonotype came up a few times. This chain joins TRBV20-1 and TRBJ2-5; D is ambiguous. With 1 base removed from V and 4 bases from J, the gap between germline ends came to 10 bases. The length of the CDR3 is 13 residues. CDR1 DFQATT and CDR2 SNEGSKA come from the germline V gene (reference sequence). The CDR3 reads CSARVGQAETQYF. The CDR3 DNA follows: TGCAGTGCTAGAGTGGGTCAGGCAGAGACCCAGTACTTC.

This clonotype was seen more than once but under ten times. The DNA for the CDR3 is TGTGCCAGCAGCTTCAACAGGGAGCAGTACTTC. Translated: CASSFNREQYF. V is TRBV7-2 and J is TRBJ2-7; D perhaps matches TRBD1 (5 bases). The V gene's germline CDR1 is SGHTA and CDR2 FQGNSA. CDR3 size: 11 residues. V was clipped by 3 bases and J by 7 bases, with 7 bases between them.

The chain carries TRBV4-1 and TRBJ2-4; D gene unclear. Germline assignment: CDR1 MGHRA and CDR2 YSYEKL. The length of the CDR3 is 17 residues. V shed 3 bases and J shed 1 base, with 16 bases lying between them. The CDR3 reads CASSQPTTSRAKNIQYF. The CDR3 coding sequence is TGCGCCAGCAGCCAGCCCACAACTTCTCGGGCCAAAAACATTCAGTACTTC.

Concerning this clonotype itself: One end of the junction fails to match germline, which may point to a read error. The rearrangement joins TRBV6-5 to TRBJ2-7, with D possibly TRBD2 on 5 matching bases. The CDR3 is made up of 15 amino acids. From germline, CDR1 is MNHEY and CDR2 SVGAGI. As DNA, the CDR3 is TGTGCCAGCGGTTACTCATCGGGGTTTCTATCCGAGCAGTACTTC. Translating gives CASGYSSGFLSEQYF.

CDR3 in amino acids: CASSYVTGTDTQYF. The CDR3 DNA is TGTGCCAGCAGTTATGTGACAGGGACGGATACGCAGTATTTT. This chain joins TRBV27 and TRBJ2-3, with 7 positions matching TRBD1. The CDR3 loop spans 14 amino acids. Germline V CDR1 and CDR2: MNHEY, SMNVEV (reference sequence). Losses at the gene ends were 4 bases for V and 6 bases for J; bases not matched to a gene: 7.

This clonotype was recorded at least ten times. This chain links TRBV5-1 with TRBJ2-3; D not certain. V was pared by 2 bases and J by 4 bases, with 8 bases between. Germline assignment: CDR1 SGHRS and CDR2 YFSETQ. CDR3 length: 13 residues. CDR3 region: CASSFTGADTQYF. In nucleotides, the CDR3 is TGCGCCAGCAGCTTTACCGGAGCAGATACGCAGTATTTT.

This clonotype has just a few counts. This chain links TRBV5-1 with TRBJ2-7; D not resolved. Germline V lookup: CDR1 SGHRS, CDR2 YFSETQ. Trimming took 4 bases from V and 3 from J, leaving 17 bases between them. The CDR3 consists of 15 residues. CDR3 protein: CASSQNSGTFYEQYF. Here the CDR3 DNA reads TGCGCCAGCAGCCAGAATTCAGGAACTTTCTACGAGCAGTACTTC.

Of note for this clonotype: A junction end diverges from the germline sequence, so it may reflect a read error. In DNA, the CDR3 is TGCGCCAGCAGCGCCTTCCAGGGAACAGCTACGCAGTATTTT. It encodes CASSAFQGTATQYF. The rearrangement joins TRBV4-3 to TRBJ2-3, with TRBD1 as a possible D gene (5 bases). Germline CDR1 is LGHNA and CDR2 is YSLEER. The CDR3 is made up of 14 amino acids.

V usage is TRBV18 and J usage is TRBJ2-3; D remains ambiguous. This CDR3 spans 15 amino acids. Germline V gene sequence: CDR1 KGHSH, CDR2 LQKENI. Trimming took 4 bases from V and 4 from J, leaving 15 bases between them. The CDR3 here is CASSLNTPPSDTQYF. In DNA form, the CDR3 reads TGTGCCAGCTCACTTAACACTCCACCCTCAGATACGCAGTATTTT. Looking up the rest from reference TRBV18 and TRBJ2-3 gives the full variable domain: NAGVMQNPRHLVRRRGQEARLRCSPMKGHSHVYWYRQLPEEGLKFMVYLQKENIIDESGMPKERFSAEFPKEGPSILRIQQVVRGDSAAYFCASSLNTPPSDTQYFGPGTRLTVL.

This clonotype was detected only a few times. The chain carries TRBV12-3 or TRBV12-4 and TRBJ2-7, with 7 bases identical to TRBD2. There are 13 residues in the CDR3. The J segment lost 6 bases and the V segment lost 5 bases, leaving 7 bases of the junction unmatched. The CDR3 DNA reads as TGTGCCAGCAGTCGCGGGGGACCCAGCGAGCAGTACTTC. This sequence encodes CASSRGGPSEQYF.